This T cell receptor (beta chain) stems from a study of cytomegalovirus exposure and HLA in healthy donors (dated by TCRdb to about 2017). Context from the whole study: According to an earlier analysis of a few hundred of the donors, roughly 180 million T cells yielded over 100 million unique TCR beta sequences and about 300 Gb of sequence data. An early release that covered some 630 HLA-typed donors contained approximately 300 gigabases of sequencing data and about 93 million unique TCR sequences. The genetic ancestry cluster associated with self-reported Caucasian donors included approximately 85% of the roughly 390 genotyped donors. The study aimed to test whether signatures of past pathogen exposure could be identified by cataloging public T cell receptors. The study profiled the T cell repertoires of approximately 700 subjects by immunosequencing and related them to cytomegalovirus serostatus. A separate validation cohort of roughly 130 different subjects was used in addition to the roughly 700-subject first cohort. To predict cytomegalovirus infection status, the study brought together high-throughput TCR immunosequencing, statistical association of individual TCRs with disease status, and machine learning. A later analysis re-analyzed previously published TCR beta repertoires from several hundred donors and added high-resolution HLA genotyping to study TCR occurrence patterns. Rather than drawing on any new phenotypic data, the later analysis identified candidate immune exposures from TCR beta sequences and the way those sequences occurred across donors. In an earlier analysis of around 540 of the donors, high-throughput TCR beta sequencing was used to judge whether each TCR beta V gene segment behaved as functional or pseudogenic. Donor age, sex, ethnicity and CMV serostatus were compiled together with the repertoire data. In a later genetic analysis, genome-wide SNP genotypes for about 55% of the roughly 670 donors were used, and that subset was treated as a discovery cohort. All discovery cohort repertoires had been generated using a single sequencing platform. HLA typing covered class I and class II loci at four-digit resolution. Typing coverage differed by locus: A, B, C, DRB1 and DQB1 were typed in roughly 620-630 donors, DQA1 in around 500, DPA1 in approximately 600, and DPB1 in 400 to 490. Four to six DR-DQ haplotypes were handled as single units for association and clustering, since linkage in the cohort was strong. On average, around 200,000 unique TCR beta nucleotide sequences were sequenced per donor among 350 to 400 genotyped donors of the cohort, with roughly 18% of those sequences being non-productive.

The library came from the immunoSEQ multiplex PCR assay. A mixture of 60 forward primers for TCR Vbeta segments and 13 reverse primers for TCR Jbeta segments was used in the multiplex PCR. The CDR3 region of rearranged TCR beta genes was amplified from genomic DNA with a multiplex PCR assay. The Illumina HiSeq System was used to sequence the amplified TCR beta libraries as 87-base-pair reads. As for the authors' bioinformatics: In a later analysis, 80 million or so unique TCR beta chains were counted across the roughly 670 repertoires, and around 10 million of these chains were shared by at least two donors. A nearest-neighbor algorithm error-corrected the raw reads and collapsed the reads into unique sequences, merging closely related sequences to remove PCR and sequencing errors. CDR3 sequences were aligned to IMGT reference sequences to assign V, D and J gene segments. For a sequence to be retained, at least a six-nucleotide match to both a V gene segment and a J gene segment was required. Rearrangements were classified as productive when the CDR3 lacked stop codons and remained in frame with V and J, and all other rearrangements were classified as non-productive. CDR3 was defined by IMGT convention, running from the second conserved V-encoded cysteine to the conserved J-encoded phenylalanine. In an earlier analysis of around 640 of the donors, sequences lacking an unambiguous match to a single V gene segment were excluded. An earlier analysis of fewer than 750 of the donors classified V segments as functional when productive rearrangements were above 56.7% and as segregating when the standard deviation between donors was above 5%. A statistical classification framework was developed to diagnose cytomegalovirus status using the catalog of TCR beta chain sequences. In a later analysis, TCR nucleotide sequences were compared against IMGT/GENE-DB human TR gene sequences so that V and J genes could be assigned. Using the TCRdist pipeline, a later analysis assigned CDR3 sequences along with most-parsimonious VDJ recombination scenarios. A later analysis defined each TCR beta chain by its CDR3 amino acid sequence plus V-gene family, and excluded reads lacking a unique V-gene family. To address suspected cross-contamination and a sequencing artifact, a later analysis removed around 600 highly shared, low-generation-probability nucleotide sequences. For each public chain, a later analysis derived a clonal expansion index from normalized ranks of inferred template counts within each repertoire. A later analysis computed generation probabilities with a VDJ recombination model fitted to out-of-frame rearrangements, and checked the results against IGoR. In a later analysis, hypergeometric tests were used to score TCR-TCR, TCR-HLA and TCR-CMV co-occurrence, with a repertoire-size bias correction applied to TCR pairs. In a later analysis, false discovery rates were estimated by permuting HLA or CMV assignments 20 times. A later analysis grouped co-occurring TCRs with DBSCAN, adding TCRdist sequence similarity when clustering within HLA-allele-positive subsets. Repertoires with fewer than 30,000 or more than 120,000 public chains, plus five repertoires with anomalous nucleotide sharing, were excluded from co-occurrence clustering. This immuneACCESS table, as held by TCRdb, lists in-frame sequences with V and J called but not all clones. Of the missing ones, under half trace to an unresolved V gene in checked studies; the others have no known cause. From that table come the V and J calls and clone size; the DNA was used to work out D and trimming. The sample records tens of thousands of clones, 60% to 80% of which are singletons. The ten largest clones add up to 9% to 13% of the sample.

A distance of 12 bases separates the germline ends of V and J, which lose 3 bases and 3 bases respectively. Sequences MGHRA (CDR1) and YSYEKL (CDR2) are obtained from the germline V gene. The CDR3 sequence holds 16 residues, the cysteine and phenylalanine included. Left in the record is the CDR3 DNA by itself, 48 bases read in frame from the first base. In total, 500 to 700 healthy bone marrow donors made up the cohort. At the time of sampling, every cohort member was nominally healthy, though immune exposures that went unrecorded were likely present. The donor tested CMV seropositive, placing the donor among the 289 seropositive members of the cohort. A peripheral blood sample was provided by each donor, and peripheral blood mononuclear cells were used for TCR beta sequencing. The Qiagen DNeasy Blood Extraction Kit was used to extract genomic DNA from the blood cell samples. As for this clone: Its antigen is not yet known. The input lacks base qualities; no much larger clone sits a single base away.

Paper-wide results and their limitations: A later genetic analysis reported fewer N-insertions in productive TCRs among donors in an Asian-associated ancestry cluster than the roughly 700-donor mean. Most CMV-associated TCR beta chains appeared to be HLA-restricted in a later analysis, and the HLA associations seemed to be driven largely by CMV exposure. When HLA alleles, especially DR and DQ, strongly co-occurred, TCR associations were difficult to assign to individual alleles. A later analysis associated approximately 17,000 TCR beta sequences with specific HLA alleles at a false discovery rate of 0.05. Because counts were too low, approximately 15 rarely observed V segments, including chromosome 9 orphons, were excluded from the earlier analysis of 587 of the donors. Several of the top co-occurrence clusters appeared to be linked to parvovirus B19, influenza, CMV and Epstein-Barr virus, according to a later analysis. Correlated functional status among segregating V segments might reflect linkage disequilibrium, but an unknown experimental factor could not be ruled out. In a later genetic analysis, a missense DCLRE1C variant was associated with V-gene and J-gene trimming of TCR beta chains, and the association was replicated in an independent cohort. This cohort had only TCR beta chains sequenced, and the lack of alpha or paired-chain data limited which features could be detected. An earlier analysis of approximately 500 of the donors showed that most TCR beta V segments appeared in productive rearrangements either about 90% or about 30% of the time, which broadly matched IMGT annotations. Because HLA typing was missing for some donors at each locus, association tests included only the typed subset. Most TCR sequences were observed very rarely across donors, whereas some public TCRs were present in many individuals. According to a later analysis, TCR association rates differed among HLA loci, with DRB1 alleles showing the most associated TCRs and HLA-C alleles showing the fewest. A further reported finding was that TCR beta sequences accurately predicted the HLA-A and HLA-B alleles for most subjects in the first cohort. In vitro tests confirmed that a few of the cytomegalovirus-associated TCR beta chains recognize cytomegalovirus antigens. A group of highly shared sequence variants was considered likely to be a technical artifact of the sequencing pipeline. Because the 87-base-pair reads could not distinguish some IMGT-functional V segments, including TRBV6-2 and TRBV6-3, those segments were excluded. According to the authors, the approach could potentially be generalized to other disease states and immunological phenotypes. Cytomegalovirus status was reported to be diagnosed by the classifier with high specificity and sensitivity in both the original and validation cohorts. Roughly uniform sequencing depth across donors was assumed in presence/absence analyses, although this assumption may not hold. In the study, about 150 TCR beta chains were listed as associated with cytomegalovirus. Compared with equally common non-associated chains, HLA-associated TCR beta chains in a later analysis were more clonally expanded and had lower generation probabilities. The only immune exposure information available for the cohort was CMV serostatus.

This TCR came from a woman in her thirties or forties in good health and CMV-seropositive. Sequenced: PBMCs. The chain uses TRBV4-1 and TRBJ1-6, and possibly TRBD1, on 6 matching bases. The CDR3 corresponds to CASSQRYRDYNSPLHF. The nucleotide sequence reads as follows: TGCGCCAGCAGCCAGAGATACAGGGACTATAATTCACCCCTCCACTTT.